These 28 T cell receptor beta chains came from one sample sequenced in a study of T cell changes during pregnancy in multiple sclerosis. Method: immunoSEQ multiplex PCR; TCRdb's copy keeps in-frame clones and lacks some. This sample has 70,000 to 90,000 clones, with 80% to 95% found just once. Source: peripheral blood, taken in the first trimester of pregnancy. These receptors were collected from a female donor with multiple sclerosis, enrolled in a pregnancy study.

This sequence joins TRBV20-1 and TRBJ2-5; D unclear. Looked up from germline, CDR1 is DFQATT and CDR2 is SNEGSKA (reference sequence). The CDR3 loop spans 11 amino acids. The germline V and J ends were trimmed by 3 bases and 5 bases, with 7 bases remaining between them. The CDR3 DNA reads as TGCAGTGCTAGCGGTTGGGAGACCCAGTACTTC. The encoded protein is CSASGWETQYF.

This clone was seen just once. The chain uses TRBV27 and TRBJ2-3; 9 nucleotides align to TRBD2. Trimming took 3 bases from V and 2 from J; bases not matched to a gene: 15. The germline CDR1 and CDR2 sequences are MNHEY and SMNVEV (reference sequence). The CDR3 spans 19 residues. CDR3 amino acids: CASSFTPTWAGGVTDTQYF. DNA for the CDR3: TGTGCCAGCAGTTTTACCCCCACTTGGGCGGGGGGGGTCACAGATACGCAGTATTTT.

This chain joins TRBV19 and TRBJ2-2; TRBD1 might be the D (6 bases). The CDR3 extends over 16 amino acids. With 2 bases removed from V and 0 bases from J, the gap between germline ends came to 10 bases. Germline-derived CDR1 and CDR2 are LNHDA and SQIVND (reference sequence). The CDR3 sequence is CASSIRTATNTGELFF. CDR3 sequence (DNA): TGTGCCAGTAGTATAAGGACAGCCACGAACACCGGGGAGCTGTTTTTT.

For the CDR3, the DNA is TGTGCCAGCTCACACCAGCGGGGAGGGGCAGATACGCAGTATTTT. This codes for CASSHQRGGADTQYF. The chain employs TRBV18 and TRBJ2-3; 7 bases line up with TRBD2. This CDR3 has 15 amino acids. V was pared by 4 bases and J by 4 bases, with 8 bases of the junction left unmatched. Per the germline V gene, CDR1 is KGHSH and CDR2 is LQKENI.

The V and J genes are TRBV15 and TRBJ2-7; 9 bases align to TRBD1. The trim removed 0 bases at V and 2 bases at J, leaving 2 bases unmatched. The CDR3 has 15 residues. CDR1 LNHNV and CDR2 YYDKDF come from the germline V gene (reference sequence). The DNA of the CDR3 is TGTGCCACCAGCAGAGAAGGGACAGGGCCCTACGAGCAGTACTTC. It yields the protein CATSREGTGPYEQYF.

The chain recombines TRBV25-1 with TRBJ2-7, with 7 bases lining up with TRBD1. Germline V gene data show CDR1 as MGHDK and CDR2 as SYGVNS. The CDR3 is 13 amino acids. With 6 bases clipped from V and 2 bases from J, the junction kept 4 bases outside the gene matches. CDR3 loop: CASRPGTAYEQYF. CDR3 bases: TGTGCCAGCAGACCAGGGACAGCCTACGAGCAGTACTTC.

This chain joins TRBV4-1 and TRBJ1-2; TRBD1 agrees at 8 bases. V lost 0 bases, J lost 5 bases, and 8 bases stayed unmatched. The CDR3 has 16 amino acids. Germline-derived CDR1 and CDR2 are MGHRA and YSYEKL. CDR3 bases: TGCGCCAGCAGCCAAGAACAGAGGACAGGGCGTTATGGCTACACCTTC. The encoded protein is CASSQEQRTGRYGYTF.

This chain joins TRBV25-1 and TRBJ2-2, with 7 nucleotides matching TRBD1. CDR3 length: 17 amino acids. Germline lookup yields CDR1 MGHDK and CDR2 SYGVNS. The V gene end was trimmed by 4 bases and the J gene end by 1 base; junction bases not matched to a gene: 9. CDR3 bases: TGTGCCAGCAGTGGCCTTTCGGGACAGAGGAACACCGGGGAGCTGTTTTTT. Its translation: CASSGLSGQRNTGELFF.

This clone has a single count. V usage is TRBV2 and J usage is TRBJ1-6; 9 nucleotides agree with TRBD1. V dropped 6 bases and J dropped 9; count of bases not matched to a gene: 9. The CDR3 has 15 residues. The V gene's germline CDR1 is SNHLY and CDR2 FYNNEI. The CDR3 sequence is CASRGDRAAFSPLHF. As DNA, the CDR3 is TGTGCCAGCAGGGGGGACAGGGCGGCATTTTCACCCCTCCACTTT.

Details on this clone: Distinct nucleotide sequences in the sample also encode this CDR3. The CDR3 spells CASSPSLNTEAFF. CDR3 bases: TGTGCCAGTAGTCCTAGTCTGAACACTGAAGCTTTCTTT. V gene TRBV19 combines with J gene TRBJ1-1; D call uncertain. The germline V and J ends were trimmed by 5 bases and 0 bases, with 7 bases remaining between them. CDR3 length: 13 residues. In germline, CDR1 is LNHDA, CDR2 SQIVND (reference sequence).

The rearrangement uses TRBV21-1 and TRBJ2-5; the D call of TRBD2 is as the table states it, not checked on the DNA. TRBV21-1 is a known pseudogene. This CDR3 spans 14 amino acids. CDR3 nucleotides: TGTGCCAGCAGCTTCTGCACCGCGATGAAGACCCAGTACTTC. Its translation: CASSFCTAMKTQYF.

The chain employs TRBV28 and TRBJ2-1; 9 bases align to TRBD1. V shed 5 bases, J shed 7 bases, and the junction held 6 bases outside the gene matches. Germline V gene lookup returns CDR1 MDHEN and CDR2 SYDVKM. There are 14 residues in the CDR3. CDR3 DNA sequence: TGTGCCAGCAGTACCTGGGGGACAGGGAATGAGCAGTTCTTC. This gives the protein CASSTWGTGNEQFF. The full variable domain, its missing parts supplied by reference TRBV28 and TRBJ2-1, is DVKVTQSSRYLVKRTGEKVFLECVQDMDHENMFWYRQDPGLGLRLIYFSYDVKMKEKGDIPEGYSVSREKKERFSLILESASTNQTSMYLCASSTWGTGNEQFFGPGTRLTVL.

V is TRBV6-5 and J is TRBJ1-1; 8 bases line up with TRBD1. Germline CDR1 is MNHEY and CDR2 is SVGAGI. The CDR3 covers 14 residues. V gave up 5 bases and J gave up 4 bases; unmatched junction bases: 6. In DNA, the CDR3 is TGTGCCAGCAGTCGCTTGACAGGGGTCACTGAAGCTTTCTTT. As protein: CASSRLTGVTEAFF.

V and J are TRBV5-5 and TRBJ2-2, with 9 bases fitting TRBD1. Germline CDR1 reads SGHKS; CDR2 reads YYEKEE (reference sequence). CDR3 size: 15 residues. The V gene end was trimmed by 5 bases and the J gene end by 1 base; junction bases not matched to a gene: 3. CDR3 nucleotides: TGTGCCAGCAGACCGGGACAGGGGAACACCGGGGAGCTGTTTTTT. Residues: CASRPGQGNTGELFF.

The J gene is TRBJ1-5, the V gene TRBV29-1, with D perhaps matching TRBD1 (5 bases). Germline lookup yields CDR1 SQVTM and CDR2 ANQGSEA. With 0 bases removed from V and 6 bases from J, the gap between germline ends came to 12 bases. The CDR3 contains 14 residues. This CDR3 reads CSVEEGGGGQPQHF. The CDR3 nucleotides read TGCAGCGTTGAAGAGGGCGGGGGAGGTCAGCCCCAGCATTTT.

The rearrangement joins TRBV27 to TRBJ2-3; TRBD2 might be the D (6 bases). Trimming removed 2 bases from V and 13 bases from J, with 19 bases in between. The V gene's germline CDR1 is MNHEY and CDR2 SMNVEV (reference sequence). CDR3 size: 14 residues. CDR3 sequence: CASSLGDLGFSEYF. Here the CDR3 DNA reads TGTGCCAGCAGTTTAGGGGACTTGGGCTTTTCGGAGTATTTT.

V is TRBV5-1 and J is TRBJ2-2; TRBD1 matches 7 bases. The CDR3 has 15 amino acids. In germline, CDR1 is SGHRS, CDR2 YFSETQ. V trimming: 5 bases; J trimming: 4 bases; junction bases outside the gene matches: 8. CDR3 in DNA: TGCGCCAGCAGGACAGGGACCGTGGGCACCGGGGAGCTGTTTTTT. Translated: CASRTGTVGTGELFF.

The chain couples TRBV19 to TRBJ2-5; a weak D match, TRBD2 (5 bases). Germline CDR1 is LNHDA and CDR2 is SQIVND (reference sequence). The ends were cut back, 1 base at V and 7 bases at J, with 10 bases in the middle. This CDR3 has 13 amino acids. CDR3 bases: TGTGCCAGTAGTATAGTGGCAGCGGCGACCCAGTACTTC. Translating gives CASSIVAAATQYF.

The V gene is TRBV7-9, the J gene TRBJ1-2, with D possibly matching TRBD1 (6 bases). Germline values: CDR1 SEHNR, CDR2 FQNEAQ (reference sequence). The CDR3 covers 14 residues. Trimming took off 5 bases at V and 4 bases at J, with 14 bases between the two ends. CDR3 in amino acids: CASSQRDTLYGYTF. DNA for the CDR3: TGTGCCAGCAGCCAGAGGGACACCCTCTATGGCTACACCTTC.

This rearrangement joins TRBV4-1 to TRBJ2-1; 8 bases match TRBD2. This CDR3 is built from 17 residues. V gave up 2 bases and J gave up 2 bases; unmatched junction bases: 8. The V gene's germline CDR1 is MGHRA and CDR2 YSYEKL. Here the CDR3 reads CASSQRAAGGPYNEQFF. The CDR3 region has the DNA TGCGCCAGCAGCCAACGAGCGGCGGGAGGACCCTACAATGAGCAGTTCTTC.

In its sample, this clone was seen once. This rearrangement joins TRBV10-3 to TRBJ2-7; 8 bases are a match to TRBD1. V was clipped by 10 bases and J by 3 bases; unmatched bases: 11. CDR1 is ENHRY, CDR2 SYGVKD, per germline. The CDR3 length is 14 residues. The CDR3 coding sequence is TGTGCCACAAACCCTGACAGGGGCGGCTACGAGCAGTACTTC. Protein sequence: CATNPDRGGYEQYF.

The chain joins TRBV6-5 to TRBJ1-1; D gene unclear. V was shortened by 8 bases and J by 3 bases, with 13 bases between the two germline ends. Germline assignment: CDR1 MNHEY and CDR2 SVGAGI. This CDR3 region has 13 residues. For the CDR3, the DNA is TGTGCCAGCTCCCCGGGGAGGCACACTGAAGCTTTCTTT. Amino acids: CASSPGRHTEAFF.

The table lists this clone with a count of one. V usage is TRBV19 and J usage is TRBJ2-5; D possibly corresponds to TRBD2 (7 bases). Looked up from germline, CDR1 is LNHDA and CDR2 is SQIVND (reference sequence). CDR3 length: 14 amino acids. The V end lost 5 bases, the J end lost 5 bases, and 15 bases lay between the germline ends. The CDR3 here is CASSGGRGVETQYF. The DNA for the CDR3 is TGTGCCAGTAGTGGGGGCCGGGGGGTGGAGACCCAGTACTTC. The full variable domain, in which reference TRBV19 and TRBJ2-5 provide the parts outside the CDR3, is DGGITQSPKYLFRKEGQNVTLSCEQNLNHDAMYWYRQDPGQGLRLIYYSQIVNDFQKGDIAEGYSVSREKKESFPLTVTSAQKNPTAFYLCASSGGRGVETQYFGPGTRLLVL.

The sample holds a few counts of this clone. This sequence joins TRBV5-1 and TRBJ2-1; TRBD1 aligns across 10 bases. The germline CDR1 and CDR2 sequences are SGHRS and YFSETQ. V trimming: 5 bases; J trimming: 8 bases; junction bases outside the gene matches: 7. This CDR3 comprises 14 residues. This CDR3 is CASSPGTGVHEQFF. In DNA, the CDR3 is TGCGCCAGCAGTCCCGGGACAGGGGTGCATGAGCAGTTCTTC. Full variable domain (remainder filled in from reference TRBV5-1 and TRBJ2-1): KAGVTQTPRYLIKTRGQQVTLSCSPISGHRSVSWYQQTPGQGLQFLFEYFSETQRNKGNFPGRFSGRQFSNSRSEMNVSTLELGDSALYLCASSPGTGVHEQFFGPGTRLTVL.

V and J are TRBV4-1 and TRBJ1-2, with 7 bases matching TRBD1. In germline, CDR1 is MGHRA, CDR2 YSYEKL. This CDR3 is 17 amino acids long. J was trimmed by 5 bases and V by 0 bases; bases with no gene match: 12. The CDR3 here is CASSQDRPRGQGYGYTF. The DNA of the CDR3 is TGCGCCAGCAGCCAAGATAGGCCGAGGGGGCAGGGGTATGGCTACACCTTC.

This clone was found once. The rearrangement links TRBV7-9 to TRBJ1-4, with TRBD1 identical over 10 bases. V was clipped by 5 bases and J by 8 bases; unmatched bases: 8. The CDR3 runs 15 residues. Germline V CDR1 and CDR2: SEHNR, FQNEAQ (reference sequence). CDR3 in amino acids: CASSPWGTGVEKLFF. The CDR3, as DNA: TGTGCCAGCAGCCCTTGGGGGACAGGGGTCGAAAAACTGTTTTTT.

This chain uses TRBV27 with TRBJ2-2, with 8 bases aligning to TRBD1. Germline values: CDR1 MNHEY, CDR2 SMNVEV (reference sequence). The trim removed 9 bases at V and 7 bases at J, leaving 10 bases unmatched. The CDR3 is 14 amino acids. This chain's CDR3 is CASKTRDRFGELFF. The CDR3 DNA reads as TGTGCCAGTAAAACTCGGGACAGGTTCGGGGAGCTGTTTTTT.

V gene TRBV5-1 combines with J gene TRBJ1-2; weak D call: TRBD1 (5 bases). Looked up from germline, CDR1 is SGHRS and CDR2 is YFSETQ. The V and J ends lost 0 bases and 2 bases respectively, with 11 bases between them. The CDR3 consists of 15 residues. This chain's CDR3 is CASSLALQGNYGYTF. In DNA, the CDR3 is TGCGCCAGCAGCTTGGCACTTCAGGGAAACTATGGCTACACCTTC.